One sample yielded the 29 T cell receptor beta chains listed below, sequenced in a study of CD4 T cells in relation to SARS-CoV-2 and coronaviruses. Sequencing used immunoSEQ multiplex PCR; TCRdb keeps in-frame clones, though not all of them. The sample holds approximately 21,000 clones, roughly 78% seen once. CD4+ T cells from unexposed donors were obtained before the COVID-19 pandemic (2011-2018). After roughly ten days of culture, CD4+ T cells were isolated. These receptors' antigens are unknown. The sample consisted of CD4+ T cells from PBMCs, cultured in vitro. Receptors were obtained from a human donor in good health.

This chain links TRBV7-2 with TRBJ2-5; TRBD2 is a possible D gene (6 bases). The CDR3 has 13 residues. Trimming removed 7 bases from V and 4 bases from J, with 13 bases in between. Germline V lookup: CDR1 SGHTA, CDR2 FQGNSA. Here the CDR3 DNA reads TGTGCCAGCACCCGAGTGGGGGGAGAGACCCAGTACTTC. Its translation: CASTRVGGETQYF.

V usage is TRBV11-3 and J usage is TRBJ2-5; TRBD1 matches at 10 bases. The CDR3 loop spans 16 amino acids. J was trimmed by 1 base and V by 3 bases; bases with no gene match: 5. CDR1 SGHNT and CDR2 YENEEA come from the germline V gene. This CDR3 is CASSFRTGGIQETQYF. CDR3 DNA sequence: TGTGCCAGCAGCTTTCGGACAGGGGGAATCCAAGAGACCCAGTACTTC. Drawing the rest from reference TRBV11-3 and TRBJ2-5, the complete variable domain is EAGVVQSPRYKIIEKKQPVAFWCNPISGHNTLYWYLQNLGQGPELLIRYENEEAVDDSQLPKDRFSAERLKGVDSTLKIQPAELGDSAVYLCASSFRTGGIQETQYFGPGTRLLVL.

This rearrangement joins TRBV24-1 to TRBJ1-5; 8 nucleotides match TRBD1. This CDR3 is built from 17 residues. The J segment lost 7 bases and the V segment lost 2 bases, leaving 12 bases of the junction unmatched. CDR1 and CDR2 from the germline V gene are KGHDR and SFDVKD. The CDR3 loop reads CATSDSRRGTGEQPQHF. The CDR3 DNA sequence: TGTGCCACCAGTGATTCGCGGAGGGGGACAGGAGAACAGCCCCAGCATTTT.

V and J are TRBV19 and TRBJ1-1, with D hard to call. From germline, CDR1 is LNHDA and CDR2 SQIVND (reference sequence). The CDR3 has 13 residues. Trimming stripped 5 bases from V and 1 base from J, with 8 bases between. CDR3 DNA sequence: TGTGCCAGTAGTCCCCGGAAGAACACTGAAGCTTTCTTT. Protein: CASSPRKNTEAFF.

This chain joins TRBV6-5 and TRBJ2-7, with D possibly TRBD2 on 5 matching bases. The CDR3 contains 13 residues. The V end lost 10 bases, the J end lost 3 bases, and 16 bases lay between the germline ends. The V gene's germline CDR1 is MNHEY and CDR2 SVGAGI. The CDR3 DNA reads TGTGCCACCTATGGGCTAGCTATCTACGAGCAGTACTTC. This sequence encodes CATYGLAIYEQYF.

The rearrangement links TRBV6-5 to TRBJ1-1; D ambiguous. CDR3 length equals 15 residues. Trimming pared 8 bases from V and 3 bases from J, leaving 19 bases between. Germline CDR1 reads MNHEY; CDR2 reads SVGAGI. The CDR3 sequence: CASQYSPGDDTEAFF. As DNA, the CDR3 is TGTGCCAGCCAGTATAGCCCTGGTGACGACACTGAAGCTTTCTTT.

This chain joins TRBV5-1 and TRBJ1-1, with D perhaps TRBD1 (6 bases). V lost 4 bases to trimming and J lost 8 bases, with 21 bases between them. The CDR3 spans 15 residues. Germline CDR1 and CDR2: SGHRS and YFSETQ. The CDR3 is CASSQLNRVGGEAFF. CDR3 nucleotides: TGCGCCAGCAGCCAGCTCAACAGGGTCGGGGGAGAAGCTTTCTTT.

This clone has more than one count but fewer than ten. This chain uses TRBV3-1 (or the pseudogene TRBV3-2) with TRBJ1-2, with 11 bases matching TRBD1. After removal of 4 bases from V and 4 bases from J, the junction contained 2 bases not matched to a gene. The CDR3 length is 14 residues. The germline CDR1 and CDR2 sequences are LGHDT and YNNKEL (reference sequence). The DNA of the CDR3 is TGTGCCAGCAGCCGCGGACAGGGGGCCTATGGCTACACCTTC. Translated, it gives CASSRGQGAYGYTF.

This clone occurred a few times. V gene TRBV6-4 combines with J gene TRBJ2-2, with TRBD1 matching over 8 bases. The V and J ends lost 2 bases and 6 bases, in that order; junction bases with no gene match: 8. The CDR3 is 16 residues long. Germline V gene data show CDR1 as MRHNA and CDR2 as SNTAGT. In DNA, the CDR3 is TGTGCCAGCAGTGACGGGGCAGGGGGCGCGGCCGGGGAGCTGTTTTTT. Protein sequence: CASSDGAGGAAGELFF.

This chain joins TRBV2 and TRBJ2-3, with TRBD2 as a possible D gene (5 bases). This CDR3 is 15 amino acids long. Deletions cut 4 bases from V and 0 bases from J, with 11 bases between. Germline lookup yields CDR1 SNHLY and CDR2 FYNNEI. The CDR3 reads CASSVRRTSTDTQYF. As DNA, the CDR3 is TGTGCCAGCAGTGTAAGGCGGACTAGCACAGATACGCAGTATTTT. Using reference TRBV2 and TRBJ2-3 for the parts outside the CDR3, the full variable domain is EPEVTQTPSHQVTQMGQEVILRCVPISNHLYFYWYRQILGQKVEFLVSFYNNEISEKSEIFDDQFSVERPDGSNFTLKIRSTKLEDSAMYFCASSVRRTSTDTQYFGPGTRLTVL.

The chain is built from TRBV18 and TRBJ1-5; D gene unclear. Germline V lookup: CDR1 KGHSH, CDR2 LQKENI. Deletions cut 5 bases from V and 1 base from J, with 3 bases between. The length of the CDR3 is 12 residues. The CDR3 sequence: CASSASNQPQHF. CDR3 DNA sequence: TGTGCCAGCTCAGCGAGCAATCAGCCCCAGCATTTT.

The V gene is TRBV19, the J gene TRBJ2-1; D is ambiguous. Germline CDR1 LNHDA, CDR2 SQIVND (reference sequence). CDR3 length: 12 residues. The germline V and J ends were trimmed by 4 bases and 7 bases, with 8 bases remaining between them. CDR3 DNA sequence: TGTGCCAGTAGTACCTCAGAGAATGAGCAGTTCTTC. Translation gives CASSTSENEQFF. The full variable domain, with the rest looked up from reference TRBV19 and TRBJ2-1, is DGGITQSPKYLFRKEGQNVTLSCEQNLNHDAMYWYRQDPGQGLRLIYYSQIVNDFQKGDIAEGYSVSREKKESFPLTVTSAQKNPTAFYLCASSTSENEQFFGPGTRLTVL.

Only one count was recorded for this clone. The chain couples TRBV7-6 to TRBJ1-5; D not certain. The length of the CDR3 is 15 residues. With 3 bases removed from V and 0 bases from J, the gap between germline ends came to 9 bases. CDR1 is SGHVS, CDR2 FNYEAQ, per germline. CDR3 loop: CASSLQADSNQPQHF. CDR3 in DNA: TGTGCCAGCAGCTTGCAGGCGGATAGCAATCAGCCCCAGCATTTT. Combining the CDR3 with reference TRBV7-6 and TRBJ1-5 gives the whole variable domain GAGVSQSPRYKVTKRGQDVALRCDPISGHVSLYWYRQALGQGPEFLTYFNYEAQQDKSGLPNDRFSAERPEGSISTLTIQRTEQRDSAMYRCASSLQADSNQPQHFGDGTRLSIL.

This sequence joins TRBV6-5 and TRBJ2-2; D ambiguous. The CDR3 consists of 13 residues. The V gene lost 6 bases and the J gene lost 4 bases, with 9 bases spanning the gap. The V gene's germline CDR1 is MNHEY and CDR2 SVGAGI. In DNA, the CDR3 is TGTGCCAGCAGATTGGACGTCACCGGGGAGCTGTTTTTT. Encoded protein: CASRLDVTGELFF.

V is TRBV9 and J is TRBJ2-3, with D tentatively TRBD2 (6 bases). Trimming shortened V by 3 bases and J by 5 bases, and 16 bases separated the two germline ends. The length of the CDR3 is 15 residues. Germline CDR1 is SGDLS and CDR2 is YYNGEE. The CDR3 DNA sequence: TGTGCCAGCAGCGGGAGGAGGGCCCCAGGAGATACGCAGTATTTT. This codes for CASSGRRAPGDTQYF.

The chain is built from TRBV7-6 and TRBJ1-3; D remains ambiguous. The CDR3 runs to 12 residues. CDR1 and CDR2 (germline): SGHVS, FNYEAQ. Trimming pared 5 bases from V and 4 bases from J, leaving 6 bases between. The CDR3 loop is CASSDDGNTIYF. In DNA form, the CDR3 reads TGTGCCAGCAGCGATGACGGAAACACCATATATTTT.

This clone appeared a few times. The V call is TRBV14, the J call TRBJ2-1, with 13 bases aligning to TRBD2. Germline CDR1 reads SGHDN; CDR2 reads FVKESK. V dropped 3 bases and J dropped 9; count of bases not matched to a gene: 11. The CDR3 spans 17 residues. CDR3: CASSHLGGLAGVGEQFF. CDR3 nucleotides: TGTGCCAGCAGCCACCTGGGTGGACTAGCGGGAGTTGGTGAGCAGTTCTTC.

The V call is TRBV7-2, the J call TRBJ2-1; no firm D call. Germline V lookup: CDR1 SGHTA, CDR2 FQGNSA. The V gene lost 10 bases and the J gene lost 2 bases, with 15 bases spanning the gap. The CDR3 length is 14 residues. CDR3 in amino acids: CATAPGETYNEQFF. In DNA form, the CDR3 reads TGTGCCACCGCCCCAGGAGAAACCTACAATGAGCAGTTCTTC.

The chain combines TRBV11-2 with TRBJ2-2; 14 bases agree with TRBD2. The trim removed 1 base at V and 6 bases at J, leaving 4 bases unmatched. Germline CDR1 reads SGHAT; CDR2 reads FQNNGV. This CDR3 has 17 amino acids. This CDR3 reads CASSLGGLAGGAGELFF. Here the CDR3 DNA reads TGTGCCAGCAGCTTAGGCGGACTAGCGGGAGGAGCCGGGGAGCTGTTTTTT.

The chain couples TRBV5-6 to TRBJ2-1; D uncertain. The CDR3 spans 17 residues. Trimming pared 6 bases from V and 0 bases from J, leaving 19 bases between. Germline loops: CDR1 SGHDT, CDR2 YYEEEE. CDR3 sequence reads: CASKSQFGRPSYNEQFF. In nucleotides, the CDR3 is TGTGCCAGCAAGTCCCAGTTTGGCAGGCCCTCCTACAATGAGCAGTTCTTC.

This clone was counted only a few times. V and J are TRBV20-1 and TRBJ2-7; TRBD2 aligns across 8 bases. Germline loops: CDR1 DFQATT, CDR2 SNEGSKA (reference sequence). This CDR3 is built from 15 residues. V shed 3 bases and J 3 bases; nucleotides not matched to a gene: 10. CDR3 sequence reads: CSASFVAGGVYEQYF. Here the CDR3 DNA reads TGCAGTGCTAGTTTTGTCGCGGGAGGCGTCTACGAGCAGTACTTC.

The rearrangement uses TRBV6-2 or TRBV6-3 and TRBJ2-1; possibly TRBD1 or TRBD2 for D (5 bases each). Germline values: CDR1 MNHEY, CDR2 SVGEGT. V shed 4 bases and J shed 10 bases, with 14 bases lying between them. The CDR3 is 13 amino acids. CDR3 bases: TGTGCCAGCAGTTCCCCGGTTCGGGGCGAGCAGTTCTTC. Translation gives CASSSPVRGEQFF.

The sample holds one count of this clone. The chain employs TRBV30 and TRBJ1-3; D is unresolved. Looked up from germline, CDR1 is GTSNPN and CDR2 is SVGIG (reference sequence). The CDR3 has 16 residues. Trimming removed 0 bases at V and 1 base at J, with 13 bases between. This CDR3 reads CAWSVLATISGNTIYF. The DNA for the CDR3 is TGTGCCTGGAGTGTACTGGCGACCATTTCTGGAAACACCATATATTTT.

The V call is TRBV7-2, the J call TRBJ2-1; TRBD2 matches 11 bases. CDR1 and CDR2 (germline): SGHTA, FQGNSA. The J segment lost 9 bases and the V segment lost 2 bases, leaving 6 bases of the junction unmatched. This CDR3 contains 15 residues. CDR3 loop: CASSLLAGGFGEQFF. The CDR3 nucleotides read TGTGCCAGCAGCTTACTAGCGGGAGGATTTGGTGAGCAGTTCTTC.

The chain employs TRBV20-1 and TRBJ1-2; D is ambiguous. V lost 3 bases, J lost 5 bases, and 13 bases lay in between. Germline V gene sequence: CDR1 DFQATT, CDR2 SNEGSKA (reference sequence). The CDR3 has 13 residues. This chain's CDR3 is CSASSGELYGYTF. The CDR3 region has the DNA TGCAGTGCTAGTAGCGGGGAACTATATGGCTACACCTTC.

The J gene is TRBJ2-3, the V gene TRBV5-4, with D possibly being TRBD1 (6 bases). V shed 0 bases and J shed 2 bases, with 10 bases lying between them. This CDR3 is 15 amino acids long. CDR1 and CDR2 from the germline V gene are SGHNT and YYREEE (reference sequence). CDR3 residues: CASSLDRVYTDTQYF. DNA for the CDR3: TGTGCCAGCAGCTTGGACAGGGTTTACACAGATACGCAGTATTTT.

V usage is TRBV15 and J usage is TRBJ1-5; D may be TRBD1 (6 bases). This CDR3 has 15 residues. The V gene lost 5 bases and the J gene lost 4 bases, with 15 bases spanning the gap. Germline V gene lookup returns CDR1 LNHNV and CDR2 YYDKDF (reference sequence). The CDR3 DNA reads TGTGCCACCAGCGGGAGGACAGTCTTGAATCAGCCCCAGCATTTT. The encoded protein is CATSGRTVLNQPQHF. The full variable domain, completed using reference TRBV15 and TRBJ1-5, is DAMVIQNPRYQVTQFGKPVTLSCSQTLNHNVMYWYQQKSSQAPKLLFHYYDKDFNNEADTPDNFQSRRPNTSFCFLDIRSPGLGDTAMYLCATSGRTVLNQPQHFGDGTRLSIL.

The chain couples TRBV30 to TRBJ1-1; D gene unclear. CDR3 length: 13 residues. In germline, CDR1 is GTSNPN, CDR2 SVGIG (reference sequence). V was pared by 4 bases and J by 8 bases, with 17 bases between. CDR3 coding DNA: TGTGCCTGGATACCCCGTGGGTTCCTAGAAGCTTTCTTT. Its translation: CAWIPRGFLEAFF.

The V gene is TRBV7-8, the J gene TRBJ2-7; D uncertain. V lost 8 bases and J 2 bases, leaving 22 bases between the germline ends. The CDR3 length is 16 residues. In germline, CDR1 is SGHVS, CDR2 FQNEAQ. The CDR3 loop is CASGSPHLVVAYEQYF. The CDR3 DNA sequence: TGTGCCAGCGGATCCCCTCATTTGGTAGTCGCCTACGAGCAGTACTTC.